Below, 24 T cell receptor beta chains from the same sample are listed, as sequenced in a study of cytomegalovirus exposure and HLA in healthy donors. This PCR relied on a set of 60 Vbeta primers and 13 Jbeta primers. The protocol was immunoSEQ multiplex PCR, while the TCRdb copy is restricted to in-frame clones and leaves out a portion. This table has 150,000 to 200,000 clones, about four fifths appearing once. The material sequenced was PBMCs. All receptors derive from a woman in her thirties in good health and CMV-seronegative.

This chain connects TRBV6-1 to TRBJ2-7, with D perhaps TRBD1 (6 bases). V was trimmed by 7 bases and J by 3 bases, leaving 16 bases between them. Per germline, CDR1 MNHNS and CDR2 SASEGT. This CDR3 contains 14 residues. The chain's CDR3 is CASIRNRVGYEQYF. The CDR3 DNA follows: TGTGCCAGCATAAGGAACAGGGTCGGCTACGAGCAGTACTTC.

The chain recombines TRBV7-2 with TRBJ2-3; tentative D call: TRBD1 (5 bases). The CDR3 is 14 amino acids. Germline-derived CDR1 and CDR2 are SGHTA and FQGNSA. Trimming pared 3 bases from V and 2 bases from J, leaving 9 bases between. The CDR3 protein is CASSLRQNTDTQYF. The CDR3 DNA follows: TGTGCCAGCAGCTTGAGACAGAACACAGATACGCAGTATTTT.

The CDR3 DNA is TGTGCCAGCACTAGCGGGGGGCTCGGTGCAGATACGCAGTATTTT. Translating gives CASTSGGLGADTQYF. This chain links TRBV13 with TRBJ2-3, with 11 bases aligning to TRBD2. The germline V gene encodes CDR1 PRHDT and CDR2 FYEKMQ (reference sequence). The CDR3 runs 15 residues. The junction had 7 bases not matched to a gene; V was cut back by 7 bases and J by 4 bases.

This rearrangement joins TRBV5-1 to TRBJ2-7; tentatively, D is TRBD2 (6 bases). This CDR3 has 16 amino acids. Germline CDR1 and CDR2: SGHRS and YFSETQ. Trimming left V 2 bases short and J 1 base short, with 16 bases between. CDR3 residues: CASSLVEGPMSYEQYF. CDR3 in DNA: TGCGCCAGCAGCTTAGTGGAGGGGCCTATGTCCTACGAGCAGTACTTC. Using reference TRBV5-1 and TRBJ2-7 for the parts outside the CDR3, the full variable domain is KAGVTQTPRYLIKTRGQQVTLSCSPISGHRSVSWYQQTPGQGLQFLFEYFSETQRNKGNFPGRFSGRQFSNSRSEMNVSTLELGDSALYLCASSLVEGPMSYEQYFGPGTRLTVT.

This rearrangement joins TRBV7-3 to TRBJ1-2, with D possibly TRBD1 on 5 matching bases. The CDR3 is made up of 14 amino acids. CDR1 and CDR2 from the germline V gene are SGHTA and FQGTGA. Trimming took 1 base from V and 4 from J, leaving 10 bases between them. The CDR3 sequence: CASSLNPGRYGYTF. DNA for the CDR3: TGTGCCAGCAGCTTAAACCCAGGGCGCTATGGCTACACCTTC.

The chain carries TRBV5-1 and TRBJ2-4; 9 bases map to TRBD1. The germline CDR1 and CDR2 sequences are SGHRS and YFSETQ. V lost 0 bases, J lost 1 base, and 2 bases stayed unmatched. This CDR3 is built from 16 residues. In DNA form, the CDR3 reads TGCGCCAGCAGCTTGGACGGACAGGGGGCCAAAAACATTCAGTACTTC. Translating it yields CASSLDGQGAKNIQYF.

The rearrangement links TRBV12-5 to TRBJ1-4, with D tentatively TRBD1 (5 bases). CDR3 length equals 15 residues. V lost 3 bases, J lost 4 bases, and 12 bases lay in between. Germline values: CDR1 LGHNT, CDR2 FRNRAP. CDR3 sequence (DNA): TGTGCTAGTGGTTTAGGTTCCGGGGGTAATGAAAAACTGTTTTTT. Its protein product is CASGLGSGGNEKLFF.

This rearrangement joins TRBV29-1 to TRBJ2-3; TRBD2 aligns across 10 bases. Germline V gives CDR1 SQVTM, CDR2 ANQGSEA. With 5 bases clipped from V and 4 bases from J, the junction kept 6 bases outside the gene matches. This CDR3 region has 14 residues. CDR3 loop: CSVSRTSGSDTQYF. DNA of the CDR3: TGCAGCGTTAGTAGGACTAGCGGATCAGATACGCAGTATTTT.

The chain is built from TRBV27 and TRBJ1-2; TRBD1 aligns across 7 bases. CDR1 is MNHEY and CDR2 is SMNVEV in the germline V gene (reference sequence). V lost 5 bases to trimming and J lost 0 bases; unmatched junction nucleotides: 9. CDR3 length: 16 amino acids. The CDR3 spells CASSNRGFRANYGYTF. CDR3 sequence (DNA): TGTGCCAGCAGTAACAGGGGTTTCCGTGCTAACTATGGCTACACCTTC.

CDR3 in amino acids: CASSLRSGANVLTF. The DNA for the CDR3 is TGTGCCAGCAGTCTTCGCTCTGGGGCCAACGTCCTGACTTTC. The V call is TRBV27, the J call TRBJ2-6, with D hard to call. The V end was cut by 5 bases, the J end by 0 bases, with 5 bases between. Germline V gives CDR1 MNHEY, CDR2 SMNVEV (reference sequence). This CDR3 is built from 14 residues.

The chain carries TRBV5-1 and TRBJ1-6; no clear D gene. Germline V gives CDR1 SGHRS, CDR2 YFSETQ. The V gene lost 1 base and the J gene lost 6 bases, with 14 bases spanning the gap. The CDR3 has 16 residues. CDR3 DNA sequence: TGCGCCAGCAGCTTGTTCGGGGAGACCTCTAATTCACCCCTCCACTTT. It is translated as CASSLFGETSNSPLHF.

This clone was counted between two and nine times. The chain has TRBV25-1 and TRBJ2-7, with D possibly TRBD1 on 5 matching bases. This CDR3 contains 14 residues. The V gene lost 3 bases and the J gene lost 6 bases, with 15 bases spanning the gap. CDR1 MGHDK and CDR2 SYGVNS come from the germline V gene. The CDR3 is CASSDHHQGSEQYF. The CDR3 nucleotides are TGTGCCAGCAGTGACCACCACCAGGGATCCGAGCAGTACTTC.

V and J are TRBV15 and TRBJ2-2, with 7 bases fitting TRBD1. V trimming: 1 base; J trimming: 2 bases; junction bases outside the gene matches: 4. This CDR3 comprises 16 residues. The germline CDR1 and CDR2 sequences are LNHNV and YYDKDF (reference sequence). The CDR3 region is CATSRGGTDNTGELFF. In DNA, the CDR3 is TGTGCCACCAGCAGAGGGGGGACAGATAACACCGGGGAGCTGTTTTTT.

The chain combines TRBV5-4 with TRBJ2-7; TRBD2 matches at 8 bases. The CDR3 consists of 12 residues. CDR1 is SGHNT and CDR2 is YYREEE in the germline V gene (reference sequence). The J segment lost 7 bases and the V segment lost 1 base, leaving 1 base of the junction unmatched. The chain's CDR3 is CASSLLAGEQYF. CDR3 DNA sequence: TGTGCCAGCAGCTTGTTAGCGGGGGAGCAGTACTTC.

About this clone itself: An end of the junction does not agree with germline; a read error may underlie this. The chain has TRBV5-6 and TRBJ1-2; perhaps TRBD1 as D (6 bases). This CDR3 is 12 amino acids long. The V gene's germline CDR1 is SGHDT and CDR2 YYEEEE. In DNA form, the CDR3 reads TGTGCCAGCAGCTTGCCACTAAAGACAGGTTCCTTC. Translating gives CASSLPLKTGSF.

CDR3 protein: CASSPYSPGGGYTF. Here the CDR3 DNA reads TGTGCCAGCAGCCCATATTCACCGGGAGGGGGCTACACCTTC. The chain couples TRBV5-4 to TRBJ1-2; no clear D gene. The CDR3 sequence is 14 residues long. Trimming pared 4 bases from V and 8 bases from J, leaving 18 bases between. Germline V CDR1 and CDR2: SGHNT, YYREEE (reference sequence).

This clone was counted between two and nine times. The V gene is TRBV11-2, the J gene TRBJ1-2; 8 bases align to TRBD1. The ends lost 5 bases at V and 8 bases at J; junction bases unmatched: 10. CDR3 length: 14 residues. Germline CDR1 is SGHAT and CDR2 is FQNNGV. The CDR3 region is CASSPRQGRGGYTF. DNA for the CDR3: TGTGCCAGCAGCCCGCGACAGGGGAGGGGGGGCTACACCTTC. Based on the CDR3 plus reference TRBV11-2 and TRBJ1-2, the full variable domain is EAGVAQSPRYKIIEKRQSVAFWCNPISGHATLYWYQQILGQGPKLLIQFQNNGVVDDSQLPKDRFSAERLKGVDSTLKIQPAKLEDSAVYLCASSPRQGRGGYTFGSGTRLTVV.

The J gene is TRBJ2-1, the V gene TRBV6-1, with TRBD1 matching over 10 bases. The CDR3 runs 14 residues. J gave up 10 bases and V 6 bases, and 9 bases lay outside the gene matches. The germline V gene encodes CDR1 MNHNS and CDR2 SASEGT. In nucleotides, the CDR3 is TGTGCCAGCAGCGAGGGGACAGGGGTGCGGGAGCAGTTCTTC. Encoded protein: CASSEGTGVREQFF.

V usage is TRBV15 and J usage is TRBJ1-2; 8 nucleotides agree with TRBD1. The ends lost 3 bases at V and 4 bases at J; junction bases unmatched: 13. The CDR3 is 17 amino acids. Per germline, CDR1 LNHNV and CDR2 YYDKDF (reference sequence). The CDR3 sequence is CATSSPEGTGSVYGYTF. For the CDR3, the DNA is TGTGCCACCAGCAGCCCCGAAGGGACAGGATCCGTCTATGGCTACACCTTC.

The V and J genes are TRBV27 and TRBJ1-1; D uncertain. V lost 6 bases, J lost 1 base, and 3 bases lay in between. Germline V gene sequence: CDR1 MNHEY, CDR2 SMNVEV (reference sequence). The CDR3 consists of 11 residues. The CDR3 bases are TGTGCCAGCAGGGCGAACACTGAAGCTTTCTTT. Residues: CASRANTEAFF.

CDR3 region: CASSFGQQAPGGYTF. CDR3 nucleotides: TGTGCCAGCAGTTTCGGACAGCAAGCTCCGGGCGGCTACACCTTC. The V and J genes are TRBV6-5 and TRBJ1-2; D might be TRBD1 (6 bases). The CDR3 has 15 residues. Trimming cost V 4 bases and J 8 bases, with 20 bases left between them. Per the germline V gene, CDR1 is MNHEY and CDR2 is SVGAGI.

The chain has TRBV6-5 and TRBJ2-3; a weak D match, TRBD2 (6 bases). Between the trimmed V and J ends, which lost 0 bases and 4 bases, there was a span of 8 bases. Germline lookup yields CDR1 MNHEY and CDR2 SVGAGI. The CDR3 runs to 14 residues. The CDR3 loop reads CASSYSREADTQYF. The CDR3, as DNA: TGTGCCAGCAGTTACTCCAGGGAGGCAGATACGCAGTATTTT.

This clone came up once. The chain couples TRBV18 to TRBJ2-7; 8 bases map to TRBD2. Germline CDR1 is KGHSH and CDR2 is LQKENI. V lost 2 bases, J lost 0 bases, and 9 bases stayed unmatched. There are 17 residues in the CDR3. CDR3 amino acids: CASSPATSAISSYEQYF. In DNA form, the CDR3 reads TGTGCCAGCTCACCAGCGACTAGCGCGATTAGCTCCTACGAGCAGTACTTC.

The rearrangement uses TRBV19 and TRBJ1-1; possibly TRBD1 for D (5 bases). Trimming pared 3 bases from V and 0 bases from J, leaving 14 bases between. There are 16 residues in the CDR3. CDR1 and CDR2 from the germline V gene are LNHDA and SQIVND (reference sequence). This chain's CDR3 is CASSIFGRAMNTEAFF. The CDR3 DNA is TGTGCCAGTAGTATTTTTGGCAGGGCCATGAACACTGAAGCTTTCTTT. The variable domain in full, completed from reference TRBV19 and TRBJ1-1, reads DGGITQSPKYLFRKEGQNVTLSCEQNLNHDAMYWYRQDPGQGLRLIYYSQIVNDFQKGDIAEGYSVSREKKESFPLTVTSAQKNPTAFYLCASSIFGRAMNTEAFFGQGTRLTVV.